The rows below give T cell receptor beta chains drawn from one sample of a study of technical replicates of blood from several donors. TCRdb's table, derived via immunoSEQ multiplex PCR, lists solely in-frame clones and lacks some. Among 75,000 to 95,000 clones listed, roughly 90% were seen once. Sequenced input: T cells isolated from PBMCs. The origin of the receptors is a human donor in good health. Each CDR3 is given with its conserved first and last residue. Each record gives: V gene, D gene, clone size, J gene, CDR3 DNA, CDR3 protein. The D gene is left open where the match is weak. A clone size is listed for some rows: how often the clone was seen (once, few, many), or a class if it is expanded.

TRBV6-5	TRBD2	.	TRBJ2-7	TGTGCCAGCTCTCCGGGACTAGCTCTTTCCTACGAGCAGTACTTC	CASSPGLALSYEQYF
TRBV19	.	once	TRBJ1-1	TGTGCCAGTACCCCCATCGCCTCTAAGAGGAACACTGAAGCTTTCTTT	CASTPIASKRNTEAFF
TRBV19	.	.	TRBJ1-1	TGTGCCAGTAGGAGCGCCGAAGCTTTCTTT	CASRSAEAFF
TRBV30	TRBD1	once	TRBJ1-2	TGTGCCTGGAGTGTACCACAGGGGGCCCTCTATGGCTACACCTTC	CAWSVPQGALYGYTF
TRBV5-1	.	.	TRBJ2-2	TGCGCCAGCAGCTTTAGGTCGGGGAACACCGGGGAGCTGTTTTTT	CASSFRSGNTGELFF
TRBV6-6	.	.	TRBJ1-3	TGTGCCAGCAGTTTACAGGGCGACCAGCGTGGAAACACCATATATTTT	CASSLQGDQRGNTIYF
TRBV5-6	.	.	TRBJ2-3	TGTGCCAGCAGCCTACCCGGGAGCCCCGGTACGCAGTATTTT	CASSLPGSPGTQYF
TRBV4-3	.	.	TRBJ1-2	TGCGCCAGCAGCCAAGTTTTCTCTCGCAGGGGCCACTATGGCTACACCTTC	CASSQVFSRRGHYGYTF
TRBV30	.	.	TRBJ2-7	TGTGCCTGGAGTAGGGGACACGGCGCCTACGAGCAGTACTTC	CAWSRGHGAYEQYF
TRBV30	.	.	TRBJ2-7	TGTGCCTGGAGTGTACCGGACAGCTCCTACGAGCAGTACTTC	CAWSVPDSSYEQYF
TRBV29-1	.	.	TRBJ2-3	TGCAGCGTTGAAGACCCGACGGAGGCTACGCAGTATTTT	CSVEDPTEATQYF
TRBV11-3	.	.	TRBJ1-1	TGTGCCAGCAGCCAGGACACGTTCAATGAAGCTTTCTTT	CASSQDTFNEAFF
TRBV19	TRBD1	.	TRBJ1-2	TGTGCCAGTAGTGTGACAGGGGAGGTCCCCTCCGGCTACACCTTC	CASSVTGEVPSGYTF
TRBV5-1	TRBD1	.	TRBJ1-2	TGCGCCAGCAGCGACGGACAGGGAAGAGAGGGCTACACCTTC	CASSDGQGREGYTF
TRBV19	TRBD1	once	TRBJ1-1	TGTGCCAGTAGCCTCCTGGGAGTTCAGGGGGCGAACACTGAAGCTTTCTTT	CASSLLGVQGANTEAFF
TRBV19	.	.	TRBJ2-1	TGTGCCAGTAGTATAAACGGGAGAGGTCTCTACAATGAGCAGTTCTTC	CASSINGRGLYNEQFF
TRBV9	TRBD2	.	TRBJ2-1	TGTGCCAGCAGCGACCCTCTAGCGGGAGGGGATTACAATGAGCAGTTCTTC	CASSDPLAGGDYNEQFF
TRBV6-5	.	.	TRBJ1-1	TGTGCCAGTCTCTCTATAGCCTCTGAAGCTTTCTTT	CASLSIASEAFF
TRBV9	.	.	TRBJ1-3	TGTGCCAGCAGCGTAGCGAGACAATTAGCTGGAAACACCATATATTTT	CASSVARQLAGNTIYF
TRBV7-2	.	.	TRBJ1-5	TGTGCCAGCAGCTTATACGGGGGGCAATATAGCAATCAGCCCCAGCATTTT	CASSLYGGQYSNQPQHF
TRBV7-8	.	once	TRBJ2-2	TGTGCCAGCAGCTTGCGGAGGGGAAACACCGGGGAGCTGTTTTTT	CASSLRRGNTGELFF
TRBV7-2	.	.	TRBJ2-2	TGTGCCAGCAGCAAATATACCGGGGAGCTGTTTTTT	CASSKYTGELFF
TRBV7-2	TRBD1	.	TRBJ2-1	TGTGCCAGCAGAGACACAGGGGGCATAAACAATGAGCAGTTCTTC	CASRDTGGINNEQFF
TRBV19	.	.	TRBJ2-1	TGTGCCAGTAGTACCTACTACAATGAGCAGTTCTTC	CASSTYYNEQFF
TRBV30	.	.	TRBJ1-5	TGTGCCTGGAGTCGGACATCCGTCCTTCTAGGGAATCAGCCCCAGCATTTT	CAWSRTSVLLGNQPQHF
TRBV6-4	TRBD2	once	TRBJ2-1	TGTGCCAGCAGTCCCACTAGCGGGAGTTCAGATGAGCAGTTCTTC	CASSPTSGSSDEQFF
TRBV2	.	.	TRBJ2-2	TGTGCCAGCAGTGTCGGGGGATTCGAGGCCGGGGAGCTGTTTTTT	CASSVGGFEAGELFF
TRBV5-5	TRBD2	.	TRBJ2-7	TGTGCCAGCAGCTTGGGCAGTATATTTGGCGGGAGGGGGAGCTCCTACGAGCAGTACTTC	CASSLGSIFGGRGSSYEQYF
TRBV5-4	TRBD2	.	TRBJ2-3	TGTGCCAGCAGCCGACTAGCGGGACTTAAAGATACGCAGTATTTT	CASSRLAGLKDTQYF
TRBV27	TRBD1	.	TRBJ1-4	TGTGCCAGCAGCCGGGGGACAGGGGCTAATGAAAAACTGTTTTTT	CASSRGTGANEKLFF
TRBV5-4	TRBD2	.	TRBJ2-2	TGTGCCAGCAGCTTGTGGCGGGGGATGGGTAATCCCGGGGAGCTGTTTTTT	CASSLWRGMGNPGELFF
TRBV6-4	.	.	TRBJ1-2	TGTGCCAGCAAGGAGAACAGGCTCGACTATGGCTACACCTTC	CASKENRLDYGYTF
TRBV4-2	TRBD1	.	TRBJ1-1	TGTGCCAGCAGCCAAGATCGGACAGGGCCGAACACTGAAGCTTTCTTT	CASSQDRTGPNTEAFF
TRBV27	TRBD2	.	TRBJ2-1	TGTGCCAGCAGGATAGCGGGAGGCCGGGATGAGCAGTTCTTC	CASRIAGGRDEQFF
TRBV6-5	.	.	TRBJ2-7	TGTGCCAGCAGTTACGCGGGCCCGGGGGAGCAGTACTTC	CASSYAGPGEQYF
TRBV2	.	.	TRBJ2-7	TGTGCCAGCAGGCGGCCTCCCCCCCCCTACGAGCAGTACTTC	CASRRPPPPYEQYF
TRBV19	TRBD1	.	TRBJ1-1	TGTGCCAGTACCACTACCGGGACAGCATCTGAAGCTTTCTTT	CASTTTGTASEAFF
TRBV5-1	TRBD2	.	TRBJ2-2	TGCGCCAGCAGCCCTCGGCGGGAGGGTAACACCGGGGAGCTGTTTTTT	CASSPRREGNTGELFF
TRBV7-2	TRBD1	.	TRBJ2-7	TGTGCCAGCAGCCGGACAGGGGACCTCTACGAGCAGTACTTC	CASSRTGDLYEQYF
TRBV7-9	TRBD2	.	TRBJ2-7	TGTGCCAGCAGCCCGAGGACTAGCGGGAAGTTCTACTACGAGCAGTACTTC	CASSPRTSGKFYYEQYF
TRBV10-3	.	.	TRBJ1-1	TGTGCCACCGCCGTGGAGGGGCAGACGAACACTGAAGCTTTCTTT	CATAVEGQTNTEAFF
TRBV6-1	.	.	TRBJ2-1	TGTGCCAGCAGTGAAATCACGGGCTCCTACAATGAGCAGTTCTTC	CASSEITGSYNEQFF
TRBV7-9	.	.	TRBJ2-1	TGTGCCAGCAGCTTAGACGGACAGCCATACAATGAGCAGTTCTTC	CASSLDGQPYNEQFF
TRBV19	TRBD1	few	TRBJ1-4	TGTGCCAGTAGTGCAACCGGGACAGGGGATGAAAAACTGTTTTTT	CASSATGTGDEKLFF
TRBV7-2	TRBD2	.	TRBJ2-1	TGTGCCAGCAGCTTAGCGGGAGGGCCGACTGAGCAGTTCTTC	CASSLAGGPTEQFF
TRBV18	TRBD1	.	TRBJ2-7	TGTGCCAGCTCCGACAGGGGGGACTACGAGCAGTACTTC	CASSDRGDYEQYF
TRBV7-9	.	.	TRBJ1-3	TGTGCCAGCAGCTTAGTAGTACAGTCTGGAAACACCATATATTTT	CASSLVVQSGNTIYF
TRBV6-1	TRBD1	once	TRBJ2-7	TGTGCCAGCAGTGAAAGGGACAGGGGTTTTTACGAGCAGTACTTC	CASSERDRGFYEQYF
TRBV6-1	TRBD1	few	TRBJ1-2	TGTGCCAGCAGTGAAGGACAGGGTTATGGCTACACCTTC	CASSEGQGYGYTF
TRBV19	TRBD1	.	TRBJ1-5	TGTGCCAGTAGTACCCATGGACAGGTTATCAATCAGCCCCAGCATTTT	CASSTHGQVINQPQHF
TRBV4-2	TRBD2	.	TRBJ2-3	TGTGCCAGCAGTCGGATAGCGGGAGAGGTAGATACGCAGTATTTT	CASSRIAGEVDTQYF
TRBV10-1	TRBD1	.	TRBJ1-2	TGCGCCAGCAGTGATAACAGGGGATCGAATGGCTACACCTTC	CASSDNRGSNGYTF
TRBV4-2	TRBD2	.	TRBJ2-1	TGTGCCAGCAGCCCCCGACTAGCGGGAGAATTAGACTATGAGCAGTTCTTC	CASSPRLAGELDYEQFF